The source of this T cell receptor (beta chain) is a study of blood T cell repertoires in COVID-19. The V and J ends lost 7 bases and 1 base respectively, with 8 bases between them. The germline gives CDR1 SNHLY, CDR2 FYNNEI. The CDR3 is made up of 14 amino acids. This clone was found a few times. Authors' processing steps: For nucleated cells, counts were estimated from reference gene primer amplification. Data came from immunoSEQ multiplex PCR; TCRdb stores just in-frame clones and leaves some out. V and J calls plus clone size are reproduced from that table; the DNA served to infer D and trimming. The sample lists about 400,000 clones; about 89% were seen once.

Material for sequencing was peripheral blood. This clonotype originated in a man aged 40-55 years with acute or convalescent COVID-19. V gene TRBV2 combines with J gene TRBJ1-6; D may be TRBD1 (6 bases). DNA for the CDR3: TGTGCCAGCAAGGGGGGGTCCTATAATTCACCCCTCCACTTT. The encoded protein is CASKGGSYNSPLHF.